The 28 T cell receptor beta chains below were found in one sample sequenced in a study of response to subunit inactivated influenza vaccine. TCRdb fed the RT-PCR reads into MiXCR, producing one record per CDR3 protein. The sample shows about 170,000 distinct CDR3 sequences, approximately 12% of them seen only once. This same sample was also part of a study on T cells expressing NK-cell markers. That paper states: Researchers built TCR beta cDNA using 5'RACE template switching with UMIs.

The starting material was CD8+ T cells sorted from PBMCs, obtained about 13 days after vaccination. The receptors stem from a man aged 50 to 60 who received an inactivated influenza vaccine.

There are many counts of this clonotype. The chain is built from TRBV11-2 and TRBJ2-1, with TRBD2 matching 10 bases. With V trimmed by 1 base and J by 7 bases, 10 bases remained unmatched. Looked up from germline, CDR1 is SGHAT and CDR2 is FQNNGV. The CDR3 runs 17 residues. The CDR3 reads CASSLAYSGGALNEQFF. As DNA, the CDR3 is TGTGCCAGCAGCTTAGCTTACAGCGGGGGGGCATTAAATGAGCAGTTCTTC.

A few counts support this clonotype. The chain joins TRBV6-4 to TRBJ2-3; D is uncertain. Germline V gene data show CDR1 as MRHNA and CDR2 as SNTAGT. V shed 2 bases and J shed 3 bases, with 6 bases lying between them. This CDR3 is built from 13 residues. In DNA form, the CDR3 reads TGTGCCAGCAGTGACGGGGTGACAGATACGCAGTATTTT. Residues: CASSDGVTDTQYF.

CDR3 region: CASSDKGVSGELFF. The CDR3 DNA is TGTGCCAGCAGTGATAAAGGGGTGTCCGGGGAGCTGTTTTTT. The chain employs TRBV2 and TRBJ2-2, with D possibly TRBD1 on 5 matching bases. This CDR3 has 14 residues. The V gene's germline CDR1 is SNHLY and CDR2 FYNNEI. V was clipped by 3 bases and J by 6 bases, with 11 bases between them.

The V and J genes are TRBV9 and TRBJ2-5; 12 nucleotides line up with TRBD2. Germline V gives CDR1 SGDLS, CDR2 YYNGEE. This CDR3 is 16 amino acids long. V lost 1 base, J lost 2 bases, and 3 bases stayed unmatched. The CDR3 nucleotides read TGTGCCAGCAGCGTACCCCTAGCGGGGGGGCAAGAGACCCAGTACTTC. Its protein product is CASSVPLAGGQETQYF.

The sample holds a few counts of this clonotype. The rearrangement links TRBV29-1 to TRBJ1-2; no reliable D call. Germline loops: CDR1 SQVTM, CDR2 ANQGSEA. V was trimmed by 7 bases and J by 0 bases, leaving 9 bases between them. CDR3 length: 12 amino acids. In DNA, the CDR3 is TGCAGCGCCCCGGGCCCTAACTATGGCTACACCTTC. Translation: CSAPGPNYGYTF.

This clonotype has more than one count but fewer than ten. This chain joins TRBV7-9 and TRBJ1-5; TRBD1 is a possible D gene (6 bases). The CDR3 is made up of 13 amino acids. Trimming left V 4 bases short and J 7 bases short, with 11 bases between. CDR1 is SEHNR, CDR2 FQNEAQ, per germline (reference sequence). CDR3 coding DNA: TGTGCCAGCAGCTACCAGGGGTACCAGCCCCAGCATTTT. Encoded protein: CASSYQGYQPQHF.

This clonotype was seen only a few times. This chain links TRBV5-1 with TRBJ2-7; 12 bases are a match to TRBD2. The CDR3 has 17 residues. J was trimmed by 0 bases and V by 0 bases; bases with no gene match: 4. Looked up from germline, CDR1 is SGHRS and CDR2 is YFSETQ. The CDR3: CASSLALGLAGSYEQYF. CDR3 sequence (DNA): TGCGCCAGCAGCTTGGCCCTGGGACTAGCGGGCTCCTACGAGCAGTACTTC.

The V call is TRBV28, the J call TRBJ2-7; the match to TRBD1 covers 9 bases. CDR3 length: 15 amino acids. V lost 2 bases to trimming and J lost 6 bases; unmatched junction nucleotides: 8. Germline-derived CDR1 and CDR2 are MDHEN and SYDVKM. CDR3: CASSLAGTGFLEQYF. For the CDR3, the DNA is TGTGCCAGCAGTTTAGCCGGGACAGGGTTCCTCGAGCAGTACTTC.

The genes are TRBV7-9 and TRBJ2-7; D is ambiguous. CDR1 is SEHNR and CDR2 is FQNEAQ in the germline V gene (reference sequence). This CDR3 contains 12 residues. With 5 bases removed from V and 0 bases from J, the gap between germline ends came to 5 bases. CDR3 nucleotide sequence: TGTGCCAGCAGCATCTCCTCCTACGAGCAGTACTTC. Its translation is CASSISSYEQYF.

This clonotype was picked up a small number of times. The rearrangement links TRBV7-6 to TRBJ1-2; TRBD1 matches 7 bases. The germline CDR1 and CDR2 sequences are SGHVS and FNYEAQ. V shed 3 bases and J 4 bases; nucleotides not matched to a gene: 5. The CDR3 has 14 amino acids. The chain's CDR3 is CASSFGQGVYGYTF. The DNA of the CDR3 is TGTGCCAGCAGCTTTGGGCAGGGGGTCTATGGCTACACCTTC. Based on the CDR3 plus reference TRBV7-6 and TRBJ1-2, the full variable domain is GAGVSQSPRYKVTKRGQDVALRCDPISGHVSLYWYRQALGQGPEFLTYFNYEAQQDKSGLPNDRFSAERPEGSISTLTIQRTEQRDSAMYRCASSFGQGVYGYTFGSGTRLTVV.

The gene calls are TRBV7-9 and TRBJ2-5; 9 positions match TRBD1. The CDR3 sequence is 15 residues long. J gave up 5 bases and V 5 bases, and 9 bases lay outside the gene matches. The germline gives CDR1 SEHNR, CDR2 FQNEAQ (reference sequence). In DNA form, the CDR3 reads TGTGCCAGCAGCGCCGGGACAGGGCCGTTGGAGACCCAGTACTTC. Encoded protein: CASSAGTGPLETQYF.

The genes are TRBV3-1 and TRBJ2-3; D is possibly TRBD1 (5 bases). Trimming removed 1 base from V and 4 bases from J, with 21 bases in between. The CDR3 covers 18 residues. The germline gives CDR1 LGHDT, CDR2 YNNKEL (reference sequence). The CDR3: CASSQVGQPMGQADTQYF. Here the CDR3 DNA reads TGTGCCAGCAGCCAAGTCGGACAACCAATGGGGCAGGCAGATACGCAGTATTTT.

This chain links TRBV7-9 with TRBJ2-7; D is possibly TRBD2 (5 bases). This CDR3 region has 16 residues. V lost 4 bases to trimming and J lost 4 bases, with 20 bases between them. The germline gives CDR1 SEHNR, CDR2 FQNEAQ (reference sequence). The CDR3 protein is CASSSSMARAFYEQYF. The DNA of the CDR3 is TGTGCCAGCAGCTCATCTATGGCGCGGGCATTTTACGAGCAGTACTTC.

This clonotype showed up many times. The chain combines TRBV11-2 with TRBJ2-5; D ambiguous. The CDR3 has 14 residues. V lost 5 bases to trimming and J lost 3 bases, with 13 bases between them. CDR1 and CDR2 (germline): SGHAT, FQNNGV. The chain's CDR3 is CASSPSRREETQYF. CDR3 coding DNA: TGTGCCAGCAGCCCCTCGAGGAGAGAAGAGACCCAGTACTTC.

The chain carries TRBV9 and TRBJ2-2, with 9 bases lining up with TRBD1. Germline V gene data show CDR1 as SGDLS and CDR2 as YYNGEE. J lost 5 bases, V lost 4 bases, and 12 bases had no gene match. The CDR3 sequence is 17 residues long. In DNA form, the CDR3 reads TGTGCCAGCAGCCACGCCCGGGACAGGGTAGGAACCGGGGAGCTGTTTTTT. It is translated as CASSHARDRVGTGELFF.

This chain uses TRBV28 with TRBJ2-1; 11 bases agree with TRBD2. V lost 5 bases to trimming and J lost 4 bases; unmatched junction nucleotides: 4. This CDR3 is 15 amino acids long. Per germline, CDR1 MDHEN and CDR2 SYDVKM. This CDR3 reads CASSRRLAGYNEQFF. CDR3 in DNA: TGTGCCAGCAGTCGACGACTAGCGGGGTACAATGAGCAGTTCTTC.

V gene TRBV12-3 or TRBV12-4 combines with J gene TRBJ1-4; D is undetermined. V shed 4 bases and J shed 1 base, with 10 bases lying between them. There are 15 residues in the CDR3. CDR3 nucleotide sequence: TGTGCCAGCAGTTCGGACGGCATAACTAATGAAAAACTGTTTTTT. This gives the protein CASSSDGITNEKLFF.

The V gene is TRBV5-1, the J gene TRBJ2-1, with a weak D call TRBD2 (5 bases). This CDR3 has 16 amino acids. Germline CDR1 reads SGHRS; CDR2 reads YFSETQ. Trimming took off 2 bases at V and 4 bases at J, with 16 bases between the two ends. The CDR3 sequence is CASSFAGGKIYNEQFF. The CDR3 region has the DNA TGCGCCAGCAGCTTTGCGGGCGGAAAAATTTACAATGAGCAGTTCTTC.

This chain links TRBV6-1 with TRBJ2-7; TRBD1 matches 7 bases. The CDR3 sequence is 15 residues long. Per the germline V gene, CDR1 is MNHNS and CDR2 is SASEGT. V lost 3 bases, J lost 4 bases, and 9 bases stayed unmatched. CDR3 in DNA: TGTGCCAGCAGTGATCTACAGGGGACCCCTTACGAGCAGTACTTC. It translates to CASSDLQGTPYEQYF.

V is TRBV13 and J is TRBJ1-2; D remains ambiguous. CDR3 length equals 11 residues. Germline-derived CDR1 and CDR2 are PRHDT and FYEKMQ (reference sequence). Trimming pared 8 bases from V and 7 bases from J, leaving 11 bases between. This CDR3 reads CASDIARGYTF. CDR3 nucleotides: TGTGCCAGCGACATAGCGCGTGGCTACACCTTC. The full variable domain, with the rest looked up from reference TRBV13 and TRBJ1-2, is AAGVIQSPRHLIKEKRETATLKCYPIPRHDTVYWYQQGPGQDPQFLISFYEKMQSDKGSIPDRFSAQQFSDYHSELNMSSLELGDSALYFCASDIARGYTFGSGTRLTVV.

At least ten counts were recorded for this clonotype. The rearrangement links TRBV14 to TRBJ2-7; the D is unclear. From germline, CDR1 is SGHDN and CDR2 FVKESK. This CDR3 is 14 amino acids long. Trimming stripped 0 bases from V and 3 bases from J, with 9 bases between. The DNA for the CDR3 is TGTGCCAGCAGCCAAGATATGGCCGGCTACGAGCAGTACTTC. It codes for CASSQDMAGYEQYF.

The genes are TRBV9 and TRBJ2-2; TRBD2 is a possible D gene (6 bases). This CDR3 is built from 15 residues. Trimming took 2 bases from V and 1 from J, leaving 9 bases between them. Germline assignment: CDR1 SGDLS and CDR2 YYNGEE. CDR3 region: CASSVGGGNTGELFF. The CDR3 DNA is TGTGCCAGCAGCGTCGGGGGAGGGAACACCGGGGAGCTGTTTTTT.

There are a few counts of this clonotype. This chain links TRBV29-1 with TRBJ2-7; 7 nucleotides match TRBD2. In germline, CDR1 is SQVTM, CDR2 ANQGSEA. Germline trimming cut 5 bases from V and 6 bases from J; bases unmatched to any gene: 4. The CDR3 contains 11 residues. The CDR3 DNA sequence: TGCAGCGTTCACTGGGGGGGCGAGCAGTACTTC. It codes for CSVHWGGEQYF.

The gene calls are TRBV5-1 and TRBJ2-7; 10 bases agree with TRBD2. The length of the CDR3 is 15 residues. Germline assignment: CDR1 SGHRS and CDR2 YFSETQ. With 1 base clipped from V and 6 bases from J, the junction kept 7 bases outside the gene matches. The CDR3 reads CASSLRTSGIPEQYF. The CDR3 coding sequence is TGCGCCAGCAGCTTGAGGACTAGCGGCATTCCCGAGCAGTACTTC.

The chain carries TRBV29-1 and TRBJ1-1; TRBD1 agrees at 9 bases. The J segment lost 8 bases and the V segment lost 5 bases, leaving 9 bases of the junction unmatched. This CDR3 is built from 13 residues. Per the germline V gene, CDR1 is SQVTM and CDR2 is ANQGSEA. CDR3 sequence reads: CSVLWDRETEAFF. CDR3 coding DNA: TGCAGCGTTTTATGGGACAGGGAGACCGAAGCTTTCTTT.

This chain uses TRBV7-9 with TRBJ1-2; D is ambiguous. The CDR3 covers 12 residues. V lost 10 bases and J 4 bases, leaving 13 bases between the germline ends. Germline lookup yields CDR1 SEHNR and CDR2 FQNEAQ (reference sequence). CDR3 sequence (DNA): TGTGCCATCTCCGACTTAAGCTATGGCTACACCTTC. Translating it yields CAISDLSYGYTF.

This clonotype was observed many times. The V call is TRBV11-1, the J call TRBJ2-1, with D possibly matching TRBD2 (6 bases). Germline V gene lookup returns CDR1 SGHAT and CDR2 FQDESV (reference sequence). The CDR3 loop spans 16 amino acids. V lost 1 base and J 4 bases, leaving 14 bases between the germline ends. DNA of the CDR3: TGTGCCAGCAGCTTAGTCAAGCGGGCGGTTTACAATGAGCAGTTCTTC. Its translation: CASSLVKRAVYNEQFF.

This CDR3 reads CASSPRSYRVSTGELFF. The CDR3 nucleotides read TGTGCCAGCTCACCACGCTCTTACAGGGTTAGCACCGGGGAGCTGTTTTTT. V and J are TRBV18 and TRBJ2-2, with D possibly matching TRBD1 (6 bases). V lost 1 base to trimming and J lost 4 bases, with 16 bases between them. The CDR3 spans 17 residues. Per the germline V gene, CDR1 is KGHSH and CDR2 is LQKENI. The variable domain in full, completed from reference TRBV18 and TRBJ2-2, reads NAGVMQNPRHLVRRRGQEARLRCSPMKGHSHVYWYRQLPEEGLKFMVYLQKENIIDESGMPKERFSAEFPKEGPSILRIQQVVRGDSAAYFCASSPRSYRVSTGELFFGEGSRLTVL.